This entry lists 27 T cell receptor beta chains sequenced from one sample in a study of CD8 T cells in Susac syndrome. A quantity of about 0.45 to 1 ug RNA underwent reverse transcription using random hexamers. TCRdb recomputed calls from the immunoSEQ multiplex PCR reads with MiXCR, one row per CDR3 protein. The sample gives about 400,000 distinct CDR3 sequences, more than 70% of which show up once; approximately 0.11% is in the top ten. Sequenced input: CD8+ T cells from PBMCs. The receptors come from a human donor with multiple sclerosis.

CDR3 amino acids: CASSFSTGALNTEAFF. The CDR3 nucleotides are TGTGCCAGCAGCTTTTCCACAGGGGCCTTGAACACTGAAGCTTTCTTT. V usage is TRBV7-9 and J usage is TRBJ1-1, with TRBD1 matching 7 bases. CDR1 and CDR2 from the germline V gene are SEHNR and FQNEAQ (reference sequence). Germline trimming cut 3 bases from V and 0 bases from J; bases unmatched to any gene: 7. This CDR3 is built from 16 residues.

The rearrangement joins TRBV2 to TRBJ2-5, with 9 bases aligning to TRBD2. CDR3 size: 13 residues. J was trimmed by 4 bases and V by 8 bases; bases with no gene match: 5. Germline V lookup: CDR1 SNHLY, CDR2 FYNNEI. This chain's CDR3 is CASASGTGETQYF. DNA of the CDR3: TGTGCCAGCGCTAGCGGGACGGGAGAGACCCAGTACTTC.

Points on this clonotype: Germline is not matched at one junction end, which may reflect a read error. V is TRBV25-1 and J is TRBJ2-7; TRBD2 matches at 13 bases. This CDR3 contains 17 residues. Germline lookup yields CDR1 MGHDK and CDR2 SYGVNS. The CDR3 bases are TGTGCCAGCGGTGAGTGGACTAGCGGGAGATTAGTGGGGGAGCAGTACTTC. Amino acid sequence: CASGEWTSGRLVGEQYF.

The J gene is TRBJ2-1, the V gene TRBV6-1, with 11 bases matching TRBD2. With V trimmed by 6 bases and J by 1 base, 8 bases remained unmatched. The CDR3 runs to 17 residues. Germline lookup yields CDR1 MNHNS and CDR2 SASEGT. The CDR3, as DNA: TGTGCCAGCAGCCTGACAACTAGCGGGAGTTCCTACAATGAGCAGTTCTTC. Translated: CASSLTTSGSSYNEQFF.

The rearrangement uses TRBV6-5 and TRBJ2-2; D remains ambiguous. This CDR3 contains 12 residues. Germline loops: CDR1 MNHEY, CDR2 SVGAGI. Trimming took 10 bases from V and 0 from J, leaving 6 bases between them. The CDR3 reads CATSTNTGELFF. CDR3 coding DNA: TGTGCCACCTCAACGAACACCGGGGAGCTGTTTTTT.

J is TRBJ1-2 and V is TRBV7-9; 7 bases agree with TRBD1. Looked up from germline, CDR1 is SEHNR and CDR2 is FQNEAQ (reference sequence). With V trimmed by 3 bases and J by 0 bases, 13 bases remained unmatched. The CDR3 is 18 residues long. CDR3 in DNA: TGTGCCAGCAGCTTCTTAAGACAGGGAGAATTAGCTAACTATGGCTACACCTTC. Translating it yields CASSFLRQGELANYGYTF.

This chain uses TRBV12-5 with TRBJ1-5, with a weak D call TRBD1 (5 bases). Trimming removed 0 bases at V and 0 bases at J, with 15 bases between. The germline V gene encodes CDR1 LGHNT and CDR2 FRNRAP. The CDR3 runs 18 residues. The CDR3: CASGLVWGVGLSNQPQHF. DNA of the CDR3: TGTGCTAGTGGTTTGGTATGGGGGGTCGGGCTTAGCAATCAGCCCCAGCATTTT.

This chain links TRBV6-5 with TRBJ1-1, with TRBD1 matching over 8 bases. Germline-derived CDR1 and CDR2 are MNHEY and SVGAGI. There are 17 residues in the CDR3. Germline trimming cut 2 bases from V and 1 base from J; bases unmatched to any gene: 9. In nucleotides, the CDR3 is TGTGCCAGCAGTTACGGCCAGGGGGCACGAGGGAACACTGAAGCTTTCTTT. As protein: CASSYGQGARGNTEAFF.

This chain uses TRBV30 with TRBJ1-2; TRBD1 matches 8 bases. The germline gives CDR1 GTSNPN, CDR2 SVGIG (reference sequence). Trimming at V came to 4 bases and at J to 4 bases, leaving 8 bases not matched to a gene. The length of the CDR3 is 14 residues. For the CDR3, the DNA is TGTGCCTGGAAATCAGGACAGGGTATCTATGGCTACACCTTC. Encoded protein: CAWKSGQGIYGYTF.

The V call is TRBV19, the J call TRBJ2-3; unclear D gene. The V gene's germline CDR1 is LNHDA and CDR2 SQIVND (reference sequence). V was cut by 2 bases and J by 3 bases, with 0 bases left in between. The CDR3 contains 11 residues. The CDR3 protein is CASSITDTQYF. CDR3 nucleotides: TGTGCCAGTAGTATAACAGATACGCAGTATTTT.

The genes are TRBV4-1 and TRBJ2-7; 7 bases are shared with TRBD2. The J segment lost 7 bases and the V segment lost 4 bases, leaving 19 bases of the junction unmatched. Per germline, CDR1 MGHRA and CDR2 YSYEKL. The CDR3 consists of 17 residues. The CDR3 sequence is CASSPSAGESSYNEQYF. Written as DNA, the CDR3 is TGCGCCAGCAGCCCCTCGGCGGGGGAAAGCTCCTACAATGAGCAGTACTTC.

V gene TRBV29-1 combines with J gene TRBJ2-1; D is possibly TRBD1 or TRBD2 (5 bases each). The CDR3 extends over 14 amino acids. The V gene's germline CDR1 is SQVTM and CDR2 ANQGSEA. Trimming cost V 4 bases and J 2 bases, with 12 bases left between them. The CDR3 loop is CSVGGRGAYNEQFF. Here the CDR3 DNA reads TGCAGCGTTGGGGGGAGAGGGGCCTACAATGAGCAGTTCTTC.

A single count supports this clonotype. The gene calls are TRBV11-2 and TRBJ2-7; no firm D call. Germline CDR1 and CDR2: SGHAT and FQNNGV. This CDR3 spans 13 amino acids. With 4 bases removed from V and 6 bases from J, the gap between germline ends came to 13 bases. In nucleotides, the CDR3 is TGTGCCAGCAGCTCGGACCCACCACCCGAGCAGTACTTC. Its protein product is CASSSDPPPEQYF. The full variable domain, with the rest looked up from reference TRBV11-2 and TRBJ2-7, is EAGVAQSPRYKIIEKRQSVAFWCNPISGHATLYWYQQILGQGPKLLIQFQNNGVVDDSQLPKDRFSAERLKGVDSTLKIQPAKLEDSAVYLCASSSDPPPEQYFGPGTRLTVT.

This chain connects TRBV20-1 to TRBJ2-7; 7 bases fit TRBD2. V trimming: 5 bases; J trimming: 2 bases; junction bases outside the gene matches: 15. CDR1 is DFQATT, CDR2 SNEGSKA, per germline (reference sequence). The CDR3 sequence is 16 residues long. The CDR3 DNA sequence: TGCAGTGCTCAGAAGGGGAGCGGGGTTATACCCTACGAGCAGTACTTC. The encoded protein is CSAQKGSGVIPYEQYF.

This rearrangement joins TRBV10-3 to TRBJ2-7; unclear D gene. Germline CDR1 is ENHRY and CDR2 is SYGVKD. The CDR3 is 16 residues long. V lost 2 bases to trimming and J lost 2 bases, with 16 bases between them. CDR3 sequence reads: CAISEVERLPPYEQYF. The CDR3 DNA reads as TGTGCCATCAGTGAGGTCGAACGGCTGCCCCCCTACGAGCAGTACTTC.

The chain is built from TRBV5-4 and TRBJ1-1, with D tentatively TRBD1 (6 bases). This CDR3 has 13 residues. V lost 4 bases to trimming and J lost 3 bases, with 10 bases between them. Germline assignment: CDR1 SGHNT and CDR2 YYREEE (reference sequence). The CDR3 reads CASSVQGDTEAFF. Here the CDR3 DNA reads TGTGCCAGCAGCGTACAGGGAGACACTGAAGCTTTCTTT.

The chain recombines TRBV28 with TRBJ1-3; unclear D gene. Trimming removed 3 bases from V and 6 bases from J, with 6 bases in between. The CDR3 spans 12 residues. Germline values: CDR1 MDHEN, CDR2 SYDVKM. CDR3 sequence: CASSFGINTIYF. The CDR3 region has the DNA TGTGCCAGCAGTTTTGGGATAAACACCATATATTTT.

This clonotype showed up just once. The chain joins TRBV2 to TRBJ1-6; TRBD1 aligns across 7 bases. There are 16 residues in the CDR3. Trimming took 7 bases from V and 9 from J; bases not matched to a gene: 15. Germline V CDR1 and CDR2: SNHLY, FYNNEI. The CDR3 bases are TGTGCCAGCACATCCAGCTCGGCAGGGGGTTTTTCACCCCTCCACTTT. Translation: CASTSSSAGGFSPLHF.

The rearrangement links TRBV7-8 to TRBJ1-1; D gene ambiguous. This CDR3 contains 14 residues. Germline loops: CDR1 SGHVS, CDR2 FQNEAQ. The ends were cut back, 5 bases at V and 3 bases at J, with 13 bases in the middle. The CDR3 DNA is TGTGCCAGCAGCCCCCTAAAGCGGGACACTGAAGCTTTCTTT. Amino acid sequence: CASSPLKRDTEAFF.

This CDR3 is CASSSGLRYEQYF. The CDR3 DNA sequence: TGTGCCAGCAGCTCCGGGCTGCGGTACGAGCAGTACTTC. V is TRBV27 and J is TRBJ2-7; unclear D gene. This CDR3 spans 13 amino acids. CDR1 and CDR2 (germline): MNHEY, SMNVEV (reference sequence). The V and J ends lost 6 bases and 4 bases respectively, with 13 bases between them.

The J gene is TRBJ2-7, the V gene TRBV7-9; 9 positions agree with TRBD1. CDR3 length: 17 residues. Unmatched junction bases numbered 15, after V lost 5 bases and J lost 4 bases. Germline V gene lookup returns CDR1 SEHNR and CDR2 FQNEAQ (reference sequence). The DNA of the CDR3 is TGTGCCAGCAGCCCAGGGTTCCCCGGACAGGGGAGGTACGAGCAGTACTTC. This gives the protein CASSPGFPGQGRYEQYF.

J is TRBJ2-7 and V is TRBV20-1; D possibly corresponds to TRBD2 (5 bases). The germline V and J ends were trimmed by 3 bases and 2 bases, with 14 bases remaining between them. The germline CDR1 and CDR2 sequences are DFQATT and SNEGSKA (reference sequence). The CDR3 loop spans 14 amino acids. The CDR3 loop reads CSARSPRRTYEQYF. In nucleotides, the CDR3 is TGCAGTGCTAGGTCTCCCAGGAGGACCTACGAGCAGTACTTC.

V is TRBV6-5 and J is TRBJ2-2, with TRBD1 identical over 7 bases. Germline loops: CDR1 MNHEY, CDR2 SVGAGI. The V gene end was trimmed by 4 bases and the J gene end by 5 bases; junction bases not matched to a gene: 10. This CDR3 is built from 16 residues. DNA for the CDR3: TGTGCCAGCAGTTCAACCGGGACAGTGGGAACCGGGGAGCTGTTTTTT. This sequence encodes CASSSTGTVGTGELFF.

This clonotype was seen many times. This chain connects TRBV19 to TRBJ2-7, with 10 nucleotides matching TRBD1. The CDR3 covers 14 residues. In germline, CDR1 is LNHDA, CDR2 SQIVND (reference sequence). Trimming took 9 bases from V and 2 from J; bases not matched to a gene: 7. CDR3 region: CASSPGQGAYEQYF. For the CDR3, the DNA is TGTGCCAGCAGCCCTGGACAGGGGGCCTACGAGCAGTACTTC.

The rearrangement uses TRBV6-6 and TRBJ1-1, with D possibly TRBD1 on 5 matching bases. V dropped 1 base and J dropped 5 bases, with 17 bases sitting between them. CDR1 and CDR2 (germline): MNHNY, SVGAGI (reference sequence). The CDR3 has 16 residues. The DNA for the CDR3 is TGTGCCAGCAGTTACTTGCTGGCAGGGTCGTATACTGAAGCTTTCTTT. This gives the protein CASSYLLAGSYTEAFF.

The rearrangement links TRBV7-6 to TRBJ2-1; 8 bases are a match to TRBD1. The CDR3 spans 14 residues. With 3 bases clipped from V and 8 bases from J, the junction kept 6 bases outside the gene matches. Germline CDR1 is SGHVS and CDR2 is FNYEAQ. The CDR3 region is CASSLATGVDEQFF. The CDR3 region has the DNA TGTGCCAGCAGCTTGGCGACAGGGGTGGATGAGCAGTTCTTC.

This chain's CDR3 is CASSPGIPRGVYEQYF. DNA of the CDR3: TGTGCCAGCAGCCCCGGGATCCCCCGGGGGGTTTACGAGCAGTACTTC. The chain joins TRBV12-3 or TRBV12-4 to TRBJ2-7; 7 bases fit TRBD2. The CDR3 sequence is 16 residues long. The V and J ends lost 6 bases and 4 bases, in that order; junction bases with no gene match: 15.